This T cell receptor beta chain was retrieved from a study of cytomegalovirus exposure and HLA in healthy donors. Across the study: Early released data comprised about 90 million unique TCRs from HLA-typed donors. There were some 380 genotyped donors. Of these, 75% to 85% fell in the genetic ancestry cluster associated with self-reported Caucasian donors.

Of note for this clone: The antigen is not known.

PCR used 60 Vbeta primers and 13 Jbeta primers. Using immunoSEQ multiplex PCR, the repertoire was profiled, and TCRdb retains in-frame clones only, with some absent. The data show 150,000 to 200,000 clones, around three quarters seen once. Study-level findings and limits: Sequencing depth across donors, presence/absence analyses assumed, was roughly uniform. Association of a missense DCLRE1C variant with TCR beta V- and J-gene trimming was reported in a later analysis.

The TCR comes from a woman aged 25 to 45 in good health and CMV-seropositive. The specimen was PBMCs.

CDR3 sequence (DNA): TGTGCCAGCAGCTTACAGGGGACGAACACTGAAGCTTTCTTT. It is translated as CASSLQGTNTEAFF. The chain joins TRBV7-2 to TRBJ1-1, with D perhaps TRBD1 (6 bases). The CDR3 has 14 amino acids. CDR1 SGHTA and CDR2 FQGNSA come from the germline V gene. V was shortened by 2 bases and J by 1 base, with 8 bases between the two germline ends.